This T cell receptor beta chain comes out of a study of blood T cell repertoires in COVID-19. Study-wide background: Material from acute and convalescent COVID-19 was sourced from the United States, Italy and Spain. The cDNA or gDNA used as material had been derived from T cells, B-cell-depleted T cells, or PBMCs.

Unmatched junction bases numbered 11, after V lost 6 bases and J lost 7 bases. The CDR3 runs 14 residues. The germline CDR1 and CDR2 sequences are MNHEY and SMNVEV (reference sequence). Source study methods: Reference gene primer amplification in the assay estimated nucleated cell counts. TCRdb's copy holds only in-frame clones and misses some; the assay was immunoSEQ multiplex PCR. Clone size and the V and J calls come from that table; the DNA yielded D and trimming. The sample has under 85,000 clones, about 83% seen once. This clonotype was obtained from a man older than 75 with active or convalescent COVID-19. The chain uses TRBV27 and TRBJ2-7; TRBD1 matches 8 bases. What was sequenced was peripheral blood. The CDR3 is CASSFDRGTGEQYF. The CDR3 DNA sequence: TGTGCCAGCAGCTTCGACAGGGGCACGGGGGAGCAGTACTTC.